This T cell receptor beta chain was retrieved from a study of patients and donors after allogeneic stem cell transplantation. TCRdb analysed the RT-PCR reads with MiXCR anew, one entry per CDR3 protein. The data hold over 350,000 distinct CDR3 sequences, with around 16% observed a single time. Trimming took off 5 bases at V and 6 bases at J, with 16 bases between the two ends. The CDR3 has 14 residues. Germline V gene sequence: CDR1 SGHAT, CDR2 FQDESV (reference sequence). Sequencing used blood, either unsorted or a sorted T cell fraction (not recorded which). The V and J genes are TRBV11-1 and TRBJ2-5; D remains unclear. This receptor was taken from a human donor who was either an allogeneic HSCT recipient or a stem cell or donor lymphocyte infusion donor (not recorded which). It is not recorded whose cells these are; they may come from a transplant donor. The CDR3 nucleotides read TGTGCCAGCAGCGATTCGGACCGTCAAAAGACCCAGTACTTC. Its protein is CASSDSDRQKTQYF.